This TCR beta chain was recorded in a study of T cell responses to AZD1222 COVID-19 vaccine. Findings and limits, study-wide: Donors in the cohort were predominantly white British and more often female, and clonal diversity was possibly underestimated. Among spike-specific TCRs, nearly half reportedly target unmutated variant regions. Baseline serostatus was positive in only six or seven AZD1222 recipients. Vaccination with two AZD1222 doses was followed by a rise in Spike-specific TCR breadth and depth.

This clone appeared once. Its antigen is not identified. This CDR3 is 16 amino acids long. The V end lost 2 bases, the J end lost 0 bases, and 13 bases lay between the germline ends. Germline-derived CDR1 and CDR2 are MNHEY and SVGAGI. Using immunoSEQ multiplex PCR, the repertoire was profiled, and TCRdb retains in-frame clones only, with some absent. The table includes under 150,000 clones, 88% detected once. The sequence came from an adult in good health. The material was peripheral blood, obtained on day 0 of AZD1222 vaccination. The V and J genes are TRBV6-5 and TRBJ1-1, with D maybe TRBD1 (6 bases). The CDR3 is CASSYGGQPLNTEAFF. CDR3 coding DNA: TGTGCCAGCAGTTACGGGGGACAACCTCTGAACACTGAAGCTTTCTTT.